This T cell receptor beta chain was captured in a study of OX40 agonist ivuxolimab in advanced cancers. The CDR3 runs 13 residues. Germline V gene data show CDR1 as LNHDA and CDR2 as SQIVND (reference sequence). V dropped 6 bases and J dropped 1 base, with 9 bases sitting between them. Assay used: immunoSEQ multiplex PCR; TCRdb lists only in-frame clones, some missing. The sample carries roughly 35,000 clones, roughly 90% recorded once. Sequences were derived from CD4+ or CD8+ T cells sorted from blood, sampled in a trial of the OX40 agonist ivuxolimab. The source of this sequence is an adult with an advanced solid tumor such as melanoma, head and neck, liver or kidney cancer. V usage is TRBV19 and J usage is TRBJ2-5; no clear D. The DNA of the CDR3 is TGTGCCAGTAGCACTTATGCCCAAGAGACCCAGTACTTC. Residues: CASSTYAQETQYF.